This is a list of T cell receptor beta chains from one sample in a study of T cell repertoires in cytomegalovirus infection. One entry per CDR3 protein results from TCRdb running MiXCR on the reads. The top ten hold around 48% of the sample, which has fewer than 650,000 distinct CDR3 sequences, over 35% seen once. Antigens for these TCRs are unknown. This specimen was cultured PBMCs, taken from culture after CMV antigen stimulation. The receptors shown here come from a human donor in good health (CMV status not recorded). Some clones in this sample may be carry-over from other donors' samples. Both conserved end residues are part of each CDR3. Each record gives: CDR3 protein, CDR3 DNA, clone size, D gene, J gene, V gene. A D gene is named only where the DNA matches it firmly. The size of a clone is reported for some rows only, either as once, few or many, or as a class for expanded clones.

CDR3aa: CASTRPRVRGEKLFF
CDR3nt: TGTGCCAGCACTAGACCCCGTGTGAGGGGTGAAAAACTGTTTTTT
abundance: NA
d_gene: NA
j_gene: TRBJ1-4
v_gene: TRBV28

CDR3aa: CASSFENPWDEQYF
CDR3nt: TGTGCCAGCAGCTTTGAAAACCCCTGGGACGAGCAGTACTTC
abundance: NA
d_gene: NA
j_gene: TRBJ2-7
v_gene: TRBV11-1

CDR3aa: CASSNPGQGYTGELFF
CDR3nt: TGTGCCAGCAGCAACCCGGGACAGGGGTACACCGGGGAGCTGTTTTTT
abundance: NA
d_gene: TRBD1
j_gene: TRBJ2-2
v_gene: TRBV12-3/TRBV12-4

CDR3aa: CASRYETYQETQYF
CDR3nt: TGTGCCAGCAGATACGAGACGTACCAAGAGACCCAGTACTTC
abundance: few
d_gene: NA
j_gene: TRBJ2-5
v_gene: TRBV6-1

CDR3aa: CASSRPLGQVGYEQYF
CDR3nt: TGTGCCAGCAGTCGGCCCTTGGGACAGGTCGGCTACGAGCAGTACTTC
abundance: NA
d_gene: TRBD1
j_gene: TRBJ2-7
v_gene: TRBV2

CDR3aa: CASRGAGTDLNSPLHF
CDR3nt: TGTGCCAGCAGAGGGGCGGGGACAGACCTAAATTCACCCCTCCACTTT
abundance: NA
d_gene: TRBD1
j_gene: TRBJ1-6
v_gene: TRBV6-6

CDR3aa: CASSPPAGGGTDTQYF
CDR3nt: TGTGCCAGCAGCCCCCCAGCGGGAGGGGGCACAGATACGCAGTATTTT
abundance: NA
d_gene: TRBD2
j_gene: TRBJ2-3
v_gene: TRBV7-2

CDR3aa: CASSLRDRGNSPLHF
CDR3nt: TGTGCCAGCAGTTTAAGGGATCGGGGGAATTCACCCCTCCACTTT
abundance: NA
d_gene: NA
j_gene: TRBJ1-6
v_gene: TRBV12-3/TRBV12-4

CDR3aa: CASSPPGHSGNTIYF
CDR3nt: TGTGCCAGCAGCCCTCCAGGCCACTCTGGAAACACCATATATTTT
abundance: NA
d_gene: NA
j_gene: TRBJ1-3
v_gene: TRBV7-4

CDR3aa: CSARERLAGSYEQYF
CDR3nt: TGCAGTGCTAGAGAGCGACTAGCGGGGTCCTACGAGCAGTACTTC
abundance: NA
d_gene: TRBD2
j_gene: TRBJ2-7
v_gene: TRBV20-1

CDR3aa: CASSLIPSTDTQYF
CDR3nt: TGTGCCAGCAGCTTAATCCCCAGCACAGATACGCAGTATTTT
abundance: NA
d_gene: NA
j_gene: TRBJ2-3
v_gene: TRBV7-2

CDR3aa: CASSQVAKGTYEQYF
CDR3nt: TGCGCCAGCAGCCAAGTGGCCAAAGGAACCTACGAGCAGTACTTC
abundance: NA
d_gene: NA
j_gene: TRBJ2-7
v_gene: TRBV4-1

CDR3aa: CSAPLPGLAGGTYEQYF
CDR3nt: TGCAGTGCACCTTTACCGGGACTAGCGGGAGGTACCTACGAGCAGTACTTC
abundance: few
d_gene: TRBD2
j_gene: TRBJ2-7
v_gene: TRBV20-1

CDR3aa: CASSLGQGIQPQHF
CDR3nt: TGTGCCAGCAGTTTGGGACAGGGTATCCAGCCCCAGCATTTT
abundance: many
d_gene: TRBD1
j_gene: TRBJ1-5
v_gene: TRBV28

CDR3aa: CASSLGTETEAFF
CDR3nt: TGTGCCAGCAGCCTAGGGACAGAAACTGAAGCTTTCTTT
abundance: NA
d_gene: TRBD1
j_gene: TRBJ1-1
v_gene: TRBV2

CDR3aa: CASSPRTDNYGYTF
CDR3nt: TGTGCCAGCAGCCCAAGAACAGATAACTATGGCTACACCTTC
abundance: few
d_gene: NA
j_gene: TRBJ1-2
v_gene: TRBV7-2

CDR3aa: CASSVLAGRVDEQYF
CDR3nt: TGTGCCAGCAGTGTTCTCGCAGGACGAGTGGACGAGCAGTACTTC
abundance: NA
d_gene: NA
j_gene: TRBJ2-7
v_gene: TRBV6-1

CDR3aa: CASSFSGFSYEQYF
CDR3nt: TGTGCCAGCAGTTTTTCGGGGTTCTCCTACGAGCAGTACTTC
abundance: NA
d_gene: NA
j_gene: TRBJ2-7
v_gene: TRBV27

CDR3aa: CSASRGGQPQHF
CDR3nt: TGCAGTGCTAGTCGGGGAGGGCAGCCCCAGCATTTT
abundance: NA
d_gene: NA
j_gene: TRBJ1-5
v_gene: TRBV20-1

CDR3aa: CASSSRAGEGYNEQFF
CDR3nt: TGTGCCAGCAGCTCTCGGGCGGGAGAGGGGTACAATGAGCAGTTCTTC
abundance: few
d_gene: TRBD2
j_gene: TRBJ2-1
v_gene: TRBV7-2

CDR3aa: CASSDLAGDRDTQYF
CDR3nt: TGTGCCAGCAGTGACCTAGCGGGGGACCGAGATACGCAGTATTTT
abundance: few
d_gene: TRBD2
j_gene: TRBJ2-3
v_gene: TRBV25-1

CDR3aa: CASTRDPNTEAFF
CDR3nt: TGTGCCAGCACCAGGGACCCCAACACTGAAGCTTTCTTT
abundance: few
d_gene: NA
j_gene: TRBJ1-1
v_gene: TRBV6-1

CDR3aa: CASSYGRARAQYF
CDR3nt: TGTGCCAGCAGTTACGGCAGGGCTAGGGCGCAGTATTTT
abundance: NA
d_gene: NA
j_gene: TRBJ2-3
v_gene: TRBV12-3/TRBV12-4

CDR3aa: CASSRTQGDYGYTF
CDR3nt: TGTGCCAGCAGCCGGACGCAGGGAGACTATGGCTACACCTTC
abundance: few
d_gene: NA
j_gene: TRBJ1-2
v_gene: TRBV7-9

CDR3aa: CASSSSGVDRRTDTQYF
CDR3nt: TGTGCCAGCAGCTCAAGCGGGGTGGACCGGCGCACAGATACGCAGTATTTT
abundance: few
d_gene: TRBD2
j_gene: TRBJ2-3
v_gene: TRBV5-6

CDR3aa: CAISENRRGLILNEQFF
CDR3nt: TGTGCCATCAGTGAAAACAGAAGGGGGCTTATTTTGAATGAGCAGTTCTTC
abundance: NA
d_gene: TRBD1
j_gene: TRBJ2-1
v_gene: TRBV10-3

CDR3aa: CASSLAGQNTGELFF
CDR3nt: TGTGCCAGCAGCTTAGCCGGGCAGAACACCGGGGAGCTGTTTTTT
abundance: NA
d_gene: NA
j_gene: TRBJ2-2
v_gene: TRBV7-6

CDR3aa: CAISELQGGNTEAFF
CDR3nt: TGTGCCATCAGTGAGCTACAGGGTGGGAACACTGAAGCTTTCTTT
abundance: NA
d_gene: NA
j_gene: TRBJ1-1
v_gene: TRBV10-3

CDR3aa: CASTRTPNVYEQYF
CDR3nt: TGTGCCAGCACCCGGACTCCCAACGTCTACGAGCAGTACTTC
abundance: NA
d_gene: NA
j_gene: TRBJ2-7
v_gene: TRBV6-8

CDR3aa: CASGHLGVREQPQHF
CDR3nt: TGCGCCAGCGGCCATCTCGGGGTAAGGGAGCAGCCCCAGCATTTT
abundance: NA
d_gene: NA
j_gene: TRBJ1-5
v_gene: TRBV23-1

CDR3aa: CASSSPPGQGRETQYF
CDR3nt: TGTGCCAGCAGCTCCCCTCCGGGACAGGGGAGGGAGACCCAGTACTTC
abundance: NA
d_gene: TRBD1
j_gene: TRBJ2-5
v_gene: TRBV7-9

CDR3aa: CASSPPGGLRNEQFF
CDR3nt: TGTGCCAGCTCACCACCGGGGGGTCTGAGGAATGAGCAGTTCTTC
abundance: NA
d_gene: NA
j_gene: TRBJ2-1
v_gene: TRBV18

CDR3aa: CASSRDRYEKLFF
CDR3nt: TGTGCCAGCAGTAGGGACAGATATGAAAAACTGTTTTTT
abundance: NA
d_gene: TRBD1
j_gene: TRBJ1-4
v_gene: TRBV14

CDR3aa: CSVELDEKLFF
CDR3nt: TGCAGCGTTGAATTGGATGAAAAACTGTTTTTT
abundance: many
d_gene: NA
j_gene: TRBJ1-4
v_gene: TRBV29-1

CDR3aa: CASGDRGYYGYTF
CDR3nt: TGTGCCAGTGGTGACAGGGGCTACTATGGCTACACCTTC
abundance: NA
d_gene: TRBD1
j_gene: TRBJ1-2
v_gene: TRBV19

CDR3aa: CAISDHGGYEQYF
CDR3nt: TGTGCCATCAGTGACCACGGCGGGTACGAGCAGTACTTC
abundance: NA
d_gene: NA
j_gene: TRBJ2-7
v_gene: TRBV10-3

CDR3aa: CASSPGRSTNEKLFF
CDR3nt: TGTGCCAGCAGCCCGGGACGGTCAACTAATGAAAAACTGTTTTTT
abundance: many
d_gene: NA
j_gene: TRBJ1-4
v_gene: TRBV7-2

CDR3aa: CASSLGRPVSGELFF
CDR3nt: TGTGCCAGCAGTTTAGGACGGCCAGTAAGCGGGGAGCTGTTTTTT
abundance: NA
d_gene: NA
j_gene: TRBJ2-2
v_gene: TRBV12-3/TRBV12-4

CDR3aa: CASGGQGTYEQYF
CDR3nt: TGTGCCAGCGGGGGACAGGGAACCTACGAGCAGTACTTC
abundance: NA
d_gene: TRBD1
j_gene: TRBJ2-7
v_gene: TRBV6-6

CDR3aa: CASSAPNTIYF
CDR3nt: TGTGCCAGCAGCGCGCCCAACACCATATATTTT
abundance: NA
d_gene: NA
j_gene: TRBJ1-3
v_gene: TRBV7-9

CDR3aa: CASSQAWGQNTEAFF
CDR3nt: TGCGCCAGCAGCCAAGCGTGGGGACAGAACACTGAAGCTTTCTTT
abundance: few
d_gene: NA
j_gene: TRBJ1-1
v_gene: TRBV4-1

CDR3aa: CASSSTGRSYEQYF
CDR3nt: TGTGCCAGCAGTTCCACAGGGAGATCCTACGAGCAGTACTTC
abundance: NA
d_gene: NA
j_gene: TRBJ2-7
v_gene: TRBV12-3/TRBV12-4

CDR3aa: CAGGQGGSNQPQHF
CDR3nt: TGTGCCGGAGGACAGGGGGGAAGCAATCAGCCCCAGCATTTT
abundance: few
d_gene: TRBD1
j_gene: TRBJ1-5
v_gene: TRBV19

CDR3aa: CASSPTGANTIYF
CDR3nt: TGTGCCAGCAGCCCTACAGGGGCAAACACCATATATTTT
abundance: few
d_gene: TRBD1
j_gene: TRBJ1-3
v_gene: TRBV7-2

CDR3aa: CASSLVEDSEAFF
CDR3nt: TGTGCCAGCAGCTTAGTGGAGGATTCTGAAGCTTTCTTT
abundance: NA
d_gene: NA
j_gene: TRBJ1-1
v_gene: TRBV11-2

CDR3aa: CASSPLPGPYEQYF
CDR3nt: TGTGCCAGCAGTCCTCTGCCTGGGCCCTACGAGCAGTACTTC
abundance: few
d_gene: NA
j_gene: TRBJ2-7
v_gene: TRBV12-3/TRBV12-4

CDR3aa: CATAGGPYNSPLHF
CDR3nt: TGTGCCACAGCGGGGGGACCCTATAATTCACCCCTCCACTTT
abundance: few
d_gene: NA
j_gene: TRBJ1-6
v_gene: TRBV12-3/TRBV12-4

CDR3aa: CASSEARVYQPQHF
CDR3nt: TGTGCCAGCAGTGAAGCGAGGGTGTATCAGCCCCAGCATTTT
abundance: NA
d_gene: NA
j_gene: TRBJ1-5
v_gene: TRBV6-1

CDR3aa: CSAKGLDTWEQYF
CDR3nt: TGCAGTGCTAAGGGACTAGATACCTGGGAGCAGTACTTC
abundance: NA
d_gene: TRBD2
j_gene: TRBJ2-7
v_gene: TRBV20-1

CDR3aa: CASSYSQDRGPEAFF
CDR3nt: TGTGCCAGCAGTTACTCGCAGGACAGGGGGCCTGAAGCTTTCTTT
abundance: NA
d_gene: TRBD1
j_gene: TRBJ1-1
v_gene: TRBV6-2/TRBV6-3

CDR3aa: CSAMRGNSYNEQFF
CDR3nt: TGCAGTGCTATGCGGGGTAACTCCTACAATGAGCAGTTCTTC
abundance: once
d_gene: NA
j_gene: TRBJ2-1
v_gene: TRBV20-1

CDR3aa: CASSSLSGSNTGELFF
CDR3nt: TGTGCCAGCAGCTCCCTTAGCGGGTCAAACACCGGGGAGCTGTTTTTT
abundance: NA
d_gene: TRBD2
j_gene: TRBJ2-2
v_gene: TRBV7-2

CDR3aa: CASLAPGQLYQPQHF
CDR3nt: TGTGCCAGCCTTGCCCCCGGACAGCTTTATCAGCCCCAGCATTTT
abundance: NA
d_gene: NA
j_gene: TRBJ1-5
v_gene: TRBV7-4

CDR3aa: CASGQGFQGAPLHF
CDR3nt: TGTGCCAGCGGACAGGGTTTCCAAGGGGCACCCCTCCACTTT
abundance: NA
d_gene: TRBD1
j_gene: TRBJ1-6
v_gene: TRBV7-9

CDR3aa: CASSVGPSEQFF
CDR3nt: TGTGCCAGCAGTGTTGGCCCCTCTGAGCAGTTCTTC
abundance: NA
d_gene: NA
j_gene: TRBJ2-1
v_gene: TRBV6-6